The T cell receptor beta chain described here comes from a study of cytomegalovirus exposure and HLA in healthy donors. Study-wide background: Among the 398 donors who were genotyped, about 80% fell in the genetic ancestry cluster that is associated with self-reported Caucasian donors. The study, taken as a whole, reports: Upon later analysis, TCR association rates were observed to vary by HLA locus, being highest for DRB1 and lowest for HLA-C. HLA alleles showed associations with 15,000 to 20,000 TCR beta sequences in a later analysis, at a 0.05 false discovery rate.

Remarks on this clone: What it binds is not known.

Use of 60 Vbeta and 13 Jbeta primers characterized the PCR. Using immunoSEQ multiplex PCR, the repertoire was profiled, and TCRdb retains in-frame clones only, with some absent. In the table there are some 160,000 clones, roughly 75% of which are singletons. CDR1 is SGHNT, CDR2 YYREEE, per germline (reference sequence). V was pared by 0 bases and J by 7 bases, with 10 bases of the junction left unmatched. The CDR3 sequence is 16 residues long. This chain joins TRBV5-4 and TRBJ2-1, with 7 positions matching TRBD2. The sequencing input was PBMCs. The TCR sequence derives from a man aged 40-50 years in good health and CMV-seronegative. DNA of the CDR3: TGTGCCAGCAGCTTGGCCGAGCGGGGTAGGTGGAATGAGCAGTTCTTC. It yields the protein CASSLAERGRWNEQFF.